These 31 T cell receptor beta chains were all obtained from the same sample, sequenced in a study of blood T cell repertoires in COVID-19. TCRdb's copy holds only in-frame clones and misses some; the assay was immunoSEQ multiplex PCR. The table has about 220,000 clones, roughly four fifths seen once. The sequencing sample was made of peripheral blood. These receptors were collected from a woman in her sixties or seventies with COVID-19, enrolled during active disease.

V is TRBV5-4 and J is TRBJ1-4; no clear D. The CDR3 has 13 amino acids. V lost 1 base and J lost 4, with 5 bases in between. Germline V CDR1 and CDR2: SGHNT, YYREEE (reference sequence). The CDR3 bases are TGTGCCAGCAGCTTGTCACTTAATGAAAAACTGTTTTTT. Amino acid sequence: CASSLSLNEKLFF.

This chain connects TRBV27 to TRBJ1-2; no firm D call. With 6 bases removed from V and 13 bases from J, the gap between germline ends came to 30 bases. Germline CDR1 and CDR2: MNHEY and SMNVEV (reference sequence). The CDR3 runs to 16 residues. The CDR3 loop is CASSPRGSARPYGCTF. CDR3 sequence (DNA): TGTGCCAGCAGCCCCCGTGGGAGCGCACGCCCCTATGGGTGCACCTTC.

V gene TRBV10-1 combines with J gene TRBJ2-3; 9 bases are shared with TRBD2. The CDR3 has 16 residues. Germline V lookup: CDR1 WNHNN, CDR2 SYGVQD (reference sequence). J gave up 4 bases and V 0 bases, and 5 bases lay outside the gene matches. CDR3 region: CASSESLAGDADTQYF. The DNA for the CDR3 is TGCGCCAGCAGTGAGTCGTTAGCGGGAGATGCAGATACGCAGTATTTT.

V and J are TRBV7-2 and TRBJ2-1; 10 bases agree with TRBD2. The CDR3 loop spans 15 amino acids. CDR1 and CDR2 from the germline V gene are SGHTA and FQGNSA. V gave up 1 base and J gave up 13 bases; unmatched junction bases: 10. The CDR3 region has the DNA TGTGCCAGCAGCTTAGGGGCTAGCGGGAGACGTAGACAGTTCTTC. It yields the protein CASSLGASGRRRQFF.

The rearrangement links TRBV18 to TRBJ1-3, with D maybe TRBD1 (5 bases). This CDR3 is 15 amino acids long. V was clipped by 5 bases and J by 0 bases, with 11 bases between them. The V gene's germline CDR1 is KGHSH and CDR2 LQKENI. The CDR3 is CASSDSLSSGNTIYF. The CDR3 coding sequence is TGTGCCAGCTCAGACAGCTTGAGCTCTGGAAACACCATATATTTT.

This clone was observed a few times. V gene TRBV6-4 combines with J gene TRBJ1-6; D is possibly TRBD1 (5 bases). Germline CDR1 reads MRHNA; CDR2 reads SNTAGT. The V end was cut by 10 bases, the J end by 8 bases, with 18 bases between. CDR3 length: 14 amino acids. The CDR3: CATTWGVSDSPLHF. The CDR3, as DNA: TGTGCCACCACATGGGGGGTATCGGATTCACCCCTCCACTTT.

The chain combines TRBV28 with TRBJ1-5; D is ambiguous. The CDR3 runs to 18 residues. Deletions cut 4 bases from V and 1 base from J, with 20 bases between. From germline, CDR1 is MDHEN and CDR2 SYDVKM. CDR3 sequence: CASSSSGGLRGSNQPQHF. CDR3 bases: TGTGCCAGCAGTTCCTCGGGTGGACTAAGAGGGAGCAATCAGCCCCAGCATTTT.

This chain links TRBV30 with TRBJ1-6; D remains unclear. The germline V and J ends were trimmed by 2 bases and 3 bases, with 17 bases remaining between them. The CDR3 runs 17 residues. The germline V gene has CDR1 GTSNPN and CDR2 SVGIG (reference sequence). The CDR3 bases are TGTGCCTGGAGTCCAGGCGAGGGAACCTTCTATAATTCACCCCTCCACTTT. Amino acids: CAWSPGEGTFYNSPLHF.

V gene TRBV15 combines with J gene TRBJ2-1; D not certain. The CDR3 is 13 amino acids. CDR1 and CDR2 (germline): LNHNV, YYDKDF (reference sequence). Trimming removed 1 base from V and 7 bases from J, with 8 bases in between. In DNA, the CDR3 is TGTGCCACCAGCAGAGGTTCGGTGAATGAGCAGTTCTTC. Translating gives CATSRGSVNEQFF.

The J gene is TRBJ1-1, the V gene TRBV7-8; D not certain. The CDR3 spans 13 residues. Looked up from germline, CDR1 is SGHVS and CDR2 is FQNEAQ. Trimming left V 2 bases short and J 3 bases short, with 7 bases between. As DNA, the CDR3 is TGTGCCAGCAGCTTAAGAGGAGACACTGAAGCTTTCTTT. Encoded protein: CASSLRGDTEAFF.

This clone was found once. J is TRBJ2-3 and V is TRBV11-1; TRBD1 might be the D (5 bases). Germline V gives CDR1 SGHAT, CDR2 FQDESV (reference sequence). The CDR3 has 12 amino acids. Deletions cut 5 bases from V and 5 bases from J, with 8 bases between. The CDR3 sequence is CASSPRVDTQYF. In nucleotides, the CDR3 is TGTGCCAGCAGCCCCAGGGTAGATACGCAGTATTTT.

V gene TRBV27 combines with J gene TRBJ2-1; 9 nucleotides align to TRBD2. V shed 0 bases, J shed 0 bases, and the junction held 6 bases outside the gene matches. Germline assignment: CDR1 MNHEY and CDR2 SMNVEV (reference sequence). This CDR3 spans 18 amino acids. DNA of the CDR3: TGTGCCAGCAGTTTATCGCGGCTAGCGGGGATCTCCTACAATGAGCAGTTCTTC. Translated: CASSLSRLAGISYNEQFF.

This chain joins TRBV10-3 and TRBJ1-3; TRBD1 matches at 7 bases. V dropped 7 bases and J dropped 4; count of bases not matched to a gene: 10. Germline CDR1 is ENHRY and CDR2 is SYGVKD. The CDR3 has 15 residues. The CDR3 protein is CAITRTGALGNTIYF. The DNA of the CDR3 is TGTGCCATCACCAGGACAGGAGCCCTCGGAAACACCATATATTTT.

This chain links TRBV25-1 with TRBJ1-2; D may be TRBD1 (6 bases). CDR1 is MGHDK and CDR2 is SYGVNS in the germline V gene. This CDR3 has 12 residues. V was shortened by 5 bases and J by 8 bases, with 12 bases between the two germline ends. CDR3 sequence (DNA): TGTGCCAGCAGTAAAACAGGGAAAGGCTACACCTTC. Translating gives CASSKTGKGYTF.

This clone is deemed medium-sized. CDR3 coding DNA: TGTGCCAGCTCCCTGTTCGGACTTAGTAAGAACTACGAGCAGTACTTC. It is translated as CASSLFGLSKNYEQYF. The chain recombines TRBV27 with TRBJ2-7; a possible D gene is TRBD2 (5 bases). The CDR3 is made up of 16 amino acids. Germline values: CDR1 MNHEY, CDR2 SMNVEV (reference sequence). V lost 8 bases to trimming and J lost 3 bases, with 23 bases between them.

The gene calls are TRBV19 and TRBJ1-3; no clear D. Germline assignment: CDR1 LNHDA and CDR2 SQIVND (reference sequence). The CDR3 runs 16 residues. Trimming stripped 1 base from V and 7 bases from J, with 17 bases between. The CDR3 DNA sequence: TGTGCCAGTAGTATAGGTTCGCAGGCTGGTCGCAACACCATATATTTT. Its protein product is CASSIGSQAGRNTIYF.

This clone was observed a single time. This chain links TRBV7-8 with TRBJ2-1; tentative D call: TRBD2 (5 bases). In germline, CDR1 is SGHVS, CDR2 FQNEAQ. Trimming took off 1 base at V and 6 bases at J, with 10 bases between the two ends. CDR3 length equals 14 residues. In nucleotides, the CDR3 is TGTGCCAGCAGCTTAGGGCGGGCTAGCAATGAGCAGTTCTTC. It encodes CASSLGRASNEQFF.

The V call is TRBV5-1, the J call TRBJ1-1; no reliable D call. Deletions cut 0 bases from V and 7 bases from J, with 10 bases between. Looked up from germline, CDR1 is SGHRS and CDR2 is YFSETQ. The CDR3 loop spans 13 amino acids. The CDR3 DNA sequence: TGCGCCAGCAGCTTGGCCCGGGGAAATGAAGCTTTCTTT. This sequence encodes CASSLARGNEAFF.

The CDR3 spells CASSILRGPDYGYTF. CDR3 coding DNA: TGTGCCAGTAGTATACTCAGGGGGCCTGACTATGGCTACACCTTC. The chain combines TRBV19 with TRBJ1-2; TRBD1 aligns across 8 bases. With V trimmed by 2 bases and J by 3 bases, 5 bases remained unmatched. CDR1 and CDR2 from the germline V gene are LNHDA and SQIVND (reference sequence). This CDR3 region has 15 residues.

This chain links TRBV28 with TRBJ1-2; D may be TRBD1 (5 bases). Trimming removed 5 bases at V and 3 bases at J, with 13 bases between. The CDR3 totals 14 residues. In germline, CDR1 is MDHEN, CDR2 SYDVKM. CDR3 bases: TGTGCCAGCAGTCCCCCGGGGGGATACTATGGCTACACCTTC. Its translation: CASSPPGGYYGYTF.

The chain carries TRBV5-1 and TRBJ2-7; maybe TRBD2 (5 bases). Germline-derived CDR1 and CDR2 are SGHRS and YFSETQ. The CDR3 runs 14 residues. Trimming left V 1 base short and J 4 bases short, with 12 bases between. DNA of the CDR3: TGCGCCAGCAGCTTGATCGGGGAGACGTACGAGCAGTACTTC. Encoded protein: CASSLIGETYEQYF.

The chain joins TRBV3-1 (or the pseudogene TRBV3-2) to TRBJ1-3; D is ambiguous. The CDR3 is 15 amino acids. CDR1 is LGHDT, CDR2 YNNKEL, per germline (reference sequence). V was clipped by 4 bases and J by 0 bases, with 10 bases between them. In nucleotides, the CDR3 is TGTGCCAGCAGCCTACAACGCATCTCTGGAAACACCATATATTTT. Translation gives CASSLQRISGNTIYF.

The J gene is TRBJ2-1, the V gene TRBV12-3 or TRBV12-4; tentative D call: TRBD1 (6 bases). The CDR3 contains 13 residues. V was trimmed by 3 bases and J by 4 bases, leaving 7 bases between them. CDR3 region: CASSLDSYNEQFF. The DNA for the CDR3 is TGTGCCAGCAGTTTGGACAGTTACAATGAGCAGTTCTTC.

V and J are TRBV9 and TRBJ2-4, with D perhaps TRBD1 (5 bases). V lost 0 bases, J lost 7 bases, and 8 bases lay in between. Germline lookup yields CDR1 SGDLS and CDR2 YYNGEE. The CDR3 totals 13 residues. CDR3 sequence: CASSVAGRNIQYF. CDR3 sequence (DNA): TGTGCCAGCAGCGTAGCAGGGCGGAACATTCAGTACTTC.

This rearrangement joins TRBV6-6 to TRBJ1-5, with 9 bases that match TRBD1. This CDR3 is built from 15 residues. The V and J ends lost 2 bases and 3 bases, in that order; junction bases with no gene match: 2. Per germline, CDR1 MNHNY and CDR2 SVGAGI (reference sequence). This CDR3 is CASSYGTGTNQPQHF. For the CDR3, the DNA is TGTGCCAGCAGTTACGGGACAGGGACCAATCAGCCCCAGCATTTT.

V and J are TRBV5-1 and TRBJ1-2; TRBD1 agrees at 8 bases. The V and J ends lost 3 bases and 6 bases, in that order; junction bases with no gene match: 4. Germline loops: CDR1 SGHRS, CDR2 YFSETQ. This CDR3 is built from 13 residues. The CDR3 protein is CASSSRDRHGYTF. CDR3 bases: TGCGCCAGCAGCTCACGGGACAGGCATGGCTACACCTTC.

The V call is TRBV5-1, the J call TRBJ2-3; D might be TRBD2 (5 bases). The ends were cut back, 2 bases at V and 2 bases at J, with 12 bases in the middle. Germline V gene sequence: CDR1 SGHRS, CDR2 YFSETQ. This CDR3 has 15 amino acids. DNA of the CDR3: TGCGCCAGCAGCTTCCAGCGGAGGAACACAGATACGCAGTATTTT. Protein: CASSFQRRNTDTQYF.

This clone was found a few times. V gene TRBV19 combines with J gene TRBJ2-6; 9 positions agree with TRBD1. The CDR3 runs 17 residues. Germline loops: CDR1 LNHDA, CDR2 SQIVND (reference sequence). V shed 7 bases and J 1 base; nucleotides not matched to a gene: 8. The CDR3 DNA follows: TGTGCCAGTACCCGATACGGGACAGGGTCTGGGGCCAACGTCCTGACTTTC. Translated: CASTRYGTGSGANVLTF.

Concerning this clone: A far larger clone is just one base off, so this is likely a read error. The genes are TRBV7-3 and TRBJ2-1; D gene ambiguous. V was trimmed by 5 bases and J by 0 bases, leaving 8 bases between them. Germline V lookup: CDR1 SGHTA, CDR2 FQGTGA. The CDR3 sequence is 14 residues long. The DNA of the CDR3 is TGTGCCAGCAGCCCTGGCGGCTCCTACAATGAGCAGTTCTTC. This encodes CASSPGGSYNEQFF.

The chain carries TRBV30 and TRBJ2-5, with TRBD2 matching over 10 bases. Germline-derived CDR1 and CDR2 are GTSNPN and SVGIG (reference sequence). Trimming cost V 2 bases and J 5 bases; bases outside gene matches: 8. The CDR3 has 15 amino acids. This CDR3 is CAWSPGTSVGETQYF. CDR3 bases: TGTGCCTGGAGTCCCGGGACTAGCGTGGGTGAGACCCAGTACTTC.

The chain carries TRBV28 and TRBJ1-2, with TRBD1 matching over 8 bases. The CDR3 is 13 amino acids. J was trimmed by 5 bases and V by 6 bases; bases with no gene match: 5. Germline V gives CDR1 MDHEN, CDR2 SYDVKM. The CDR3 region is CASRRDRKYGYTF. CDR3 nucleotide sequence: TGTGCCAGCAGGCGGGACAGGAAGTATGGCTACACCTTC.